The next 28 T cell receptor beta chains were all read from a single sample in a study of blood T cells in healthy people across ages. A second PCR, run for roughly 7 to 11 cycles, used a sample-barcoded 5' primer plus a J-beta primer mix. TCRdb recomputed calls from the 5' RACE reads with MiXCR, one row per CDR3 protein. There are 850,000 to 1,100,000 distinct CDR3 sequences in the sample; 35% to 40% occur only once, and about an eighth lies in the top ten. Material: blood. Source of these receptors: a man between 18 and 35 years old in good health.

This chain connects TRBV5-1 to TRBJ1-1, with D tentatively TRBD1 (5 bases). The CDR3 length is 15 residues. Trimming pared 4 bases from V and 0 bases from J, leaving 13 bases between. Germline-derived CDR1 and CDR2 are SGHRS and YFSETQ. CDR3 in DNA: TGCGCCAGCAGCCCTGAAGACAGCTTGAACACTGAAGCTTTCTTT. Protein product: CASSPEDSLNTEAFF. The variable domain in full, completed from reference TRBV5-1 and TRBJ1-1, reads KAGVTQTPRYLIKTRGQQVTLSCSPISGHRSVSWYQQTPGQGLQFLFEYFSETQRNKGNFPGRFSGRQFSNSRSEMNVSTLELGDSALYLCASSPEDSLNTEAFFGQGTRLTVV.

The V and J genes are TRBV3-1 and TRBJ1-5, with a weak D call TRBD1 (5 bases). The CDR3 has 16 amino acids. The germline V gene encodes CDR1 LGHDT and CDR2 YNNKEL (reference sequence). V gave up 0 bases and J gave up 4 bases, with 13 bases separating them. The CDR3 region has the DNA TGTGCCAGCAGCCAAGATAGCGGCAGGGAGAATCAGCCCCAGCATTTT. This gives the protein CASSQDSGRENQPQHF.

This clonotype was counted many times. At one of its ends the junction is not consistent with the germline gene, which may arise from a read error. The genes are TRBV5-1 and TRBJ1-1, with 7 bases identical to TRBD1. The CDR3 has 13 amino acids. The germline V gene has CDR1 SGHRS and CDR2 YFSETQ. CDR3 in amino acids: CASSGTVNTEAFF. The CDR3 DNA is TGTGCCAGCAGCGGGACAGTGAACACTGAAGCTTTCTTT.

This clonotype was detected only a few times. The chain combines TRBV20-1 with TRBJ2-7; possibly TRBD1 for D (6 bases). From germline, CDR1 is DFQATT and CDR2 SNEGSKA (reference sequence). CDR3 length: 12 amino acids. V was shortened by 5 bases and J by 3 bases, with 11 bases between the two germline ends. The CDR3 nucleotides are TGCAGTGCTGGGACATCTCTCTACGAGCAGTACTTC. This sequence encodes CSAGTSLYEQYF.

The chain has TRBV20-1 and TRBJ1-2, with D uncertain. V shed 7 bases and J shed 4 bases, with 13 bases lying between them. This CDR3 comprises 12 residues. Germline CDR1 reads DFQATT; CDR2 reads SNEGSKA (reference sequence). The chain's CDR3 is CSVVEGSYGYTF. CDR3 DNA: TGCAGTGTCGTAGAGGGCAGCTATGGCTACACCTTC.

On this clonotype: The junction departs from germline at one end; a sequencing error may be responsible. This chain connects TRBV11-2 to TRBJ1-1, with 9 positions matching TRBD1. This CDR3 has 13 amino acids. Per germline, CDR1 SGHAT and CDR2 FQNNGV. The CDR3 loop reads CASRRQGDTEAFF. In DNA, the CDR3 is TGTGCCAGCAGGCGACAGGGGGACACCGAAGCTTTCTTT.

The rearrangement joins TRBV29-1 to TRBJ2-3, with a tentative D call TRBD2 (6 bases). Germline CDR1 is SQVTM and CDR2 is ANQGSEA. This CDR3 is 11 amino acids long. CDR3 sequence (DNA): TGCAGTCGGGGGAAGGGAGATACGCAGTATTTT. It is translated as CSRGKGDTQYF.

This clonotype was picked up many times. The rearrangement joins TRBV20-1 to TRBJ1-6; no firm D call. The V end lost 1 base, the J end lost 6 bases, and 4 bases lay between the germline ends. Looked up from germline, CDR1 is DFQATT and CDR2 is SNEGSKA (reference sequence). CDR3 length: 12 amino acids. CDR3 sequence (DNA): TGCAGTGCTAGAGGGGGTAATTCACCCCTCCACTTT. Translating gives CSARGGNSPLHF.

The chain uses TRBV7-9 and TRBJ2-1, with TRBD1 matching over 11 bases. The CDR3 consists of 15 residues. Germline CDR1 and CDR2: SEHNR and FQNEAQ (reference sequence). V trimming: 3 bases; J trimming: 8 bases; junction bases outside the gene matches: 6. CDR3 loop: CASSFGQGALDEQFF. CDR3 bases: TGTGCCAGCAGCTTCGGACAGGGGGCTCTGGATGAGCAGTTCTTC.

The chain recombines TRBV7-3 with TRBJ1-1; the D is unclear. The CDR3 loop spans 13 amino acids. CDR1 is SGHTA and CDR2 is FQGTGA in the germline V gene. V was trimmed by 3 bases and J by 4 bases, leaving 9 bases between them. CDR3 sequence: CASSFKVGTEAFF. In DNA form, the CDR3 reads TGTGCCAGCAGCTTTAAGGTGGGCACTGAAGCTTTCTTT.

The chain couples TRBV20-1 to TRBJ2-1; 9 nucleotides line up with TRBD1. The CDR3 spans 15 residues. The V gene's germline CDR1 is DFQATT and CDR2 SNEGSKA (reference sequence). The junction had 7 bases not matched to a gene; V was cut back by 2 bases and J by 5 bases. The CDR3 sequence: CSARPGQGFDNEQFF. The CDR3 coding sequence is TGCAGTGCTAGACCAGGACAGGGGTTCGACAATGAGCAGTTCTTC.

Turning to this clonotype: A much bigger clone sits one base away, suggesting this may be a read error. The chain links TRBV6-5 to TRBJ2-5; no clear D gene. Germline lookup yields CDR1 MNHEY and CDR2 SVGAGI. The CDR3 sequence is 11 residues long. The chain's CDR3 is CASSYEEAQYF. The CDR3 nucleotides read TGTGCCAGCAGTTACGAAGAGGCCCAGTACTTC.

The CDR3 loop reads CASSTSQGIPYGYTF. The CDR3 nucleotides are TGTGCCAGCAGCACCTCCCAGGGAATTCCCTATGGCTACACCTTC. The rearrangement joins TRBV12-3 or TRBV12-4 to TRBJ1-2; D might be TRBD1 (5 bases). The V and J ends lost 6 bases and 4 bases respectively, with 18 bases between them. CDR3 length equals 15 residues.

Of note for this clonotype: One end of the junction varies from germline; a read error may be responsible. The J gene is TRBJ2-3, the V gene TRBV5-1; 8 nucleotides align to TRBD2. The germline V gene encodes CDR1 SGHRS and CDR2 YFSETQ. The CDR3 runs to 16 residues. CDR3 in amino acids: CTSSLEGSGVADTQYF. DNA for the CDR3: TGCACCAGCAGCTTGGAGGGTAGCGGGGTAGCAGATACGCAGTATTTT.

J is TRBJ2-1 and V is TRBV29-1; D gene unclear. The V gene lost 0 bases and the J gene lost 0 bases, with 18 bases spanning the gap. The CDR3 spans 18 residues. Germline V lookup: CDR1 SQVTM, CDR2 ANQGSEA. The CDR3 region is CSVEDQETGVFSYNEQFF. The CDR3, as DNA: TGCAGCGTTGAAGATCAGGAAACGGGCGTCTTCTCCTACAATGAGCAGTTCTTC.

The chain is built from TRBV12-3 or TRBV12-4 and TRBJ2-3; D is unresolved. The V and J ends lost 4 bases and 0 bases respectively, with 14 bases between them. This CDR3 is 16 amino acids long. CDR3 nucleotide sequence: TGTGCCAGCAGTTCCAGAGGTGGGCTGAGCACAGATACGCAGTATTTT. Its protein is CASSSRGGLSTDTQYF.

Concerning this clonotype itself: Its ends do not fully match the called genes, so a read error is possible. This chain uses TRBV10-3 with TRBJ1-3, with 8 nucleotides matching TRBD1. The CDR3 extends over 17 amino acids. The germline V gene encodes CDR1 ENHRY and CDR2 SYGVKD. CDR3 DNA: TGTGCCATCAGTGCGGGGGGGACAGGAGCCTCTGAAAACACCATATATTTT. Encoded protein: CAISAGGTGASENTIYF.

The J gene is TRBJ1-1, the V gene TRBV7-2, with D hard to call. V was trimmed by 0 bases and J by 7 bases, leaving 12 bases between them. Per germline, CDR1 SGHTA and CDR2 FQGNSA. This CDR3 contains 14 residues. The CDR3 DNA follows: TGTGCCAGCAGCTTAGCCCCCGGAGCGTTTGAAGCTTTCTTT. This codes for CASSLAPGAFEAFF.

V is TRBV5-6 and J is TRBJ2-4, with D perhaps being TRBD1 or TRBD2 (5 bases each). The germline CDR1 and CDR2 sequences are SGHDT and YYEEEE. V dropped 4 bases and J dropped 11 bases, with 13 bases sitting between them. The CDR3 is 12 amino acids. Written as DNA, the CDR3 is TGTGCCAGCAGCACACTTACGGGACTTCAGTACTTC. As protein: CASSTLTGLQYF.

The V and J genes are TRBV5-1 and TRBJ1-2; 9 positions agree with TRBD1. Per the germline V gene, CDR1 is SGHRS and CDR2 is YFSETQ. CDR3 length: 15 amino acids. Trimming at V came to 4 bases and at J to 4 bases, leaving 8 bases not matched to a gene. CDR3 protein: CASSTGQGWIYGYTF. The CDR3 coding sequence is TGCGCCAGCAGCACGGGACAGGGATGGATCTATGGCTACACCTTC.

CDR3 bases: TGTGCCAGCAGCCATGCCACAAACTTGAGAGCGGGGGCCTTCACAGATACGCAGTATTTT. Protein product: CASSHATNLRAGAFTDTQYF. V usage is TRBV3-1 and J usage is TRBJ2-3, with TRBD2 matching 8 bases. The V gene end was trimmed by 3 bases and the J gene end by 2 bases; junction bases not matched to a gene: 19. The germline V gene encodes CDR1 LGHDT and CDR2 YNNKEL (reference sequence). The CDR3 is 20 amino acids.

The chain uses TRBV20-1 and TRBJ2-1, with D unclear. The CDR3 sequence is 13 residues long. Germline CDR1 DFQATT, CDR2 SNEGSKA (reference sequence). Trimming removed 7 bases at V and 7 bases at J, with 17 bases between. CDR3 sequence: CSGSAVVFNEQFF. As DNA, the CDR3 is TGCAGTGGTTCGGCGGTGGTTTTTAATGAGCAGTTCTTC.

This clonotype has a handful of counts. This chain's CDR3 is CASSAGFGSEKLFF. The CDR3 bases are TGTGCCAGCAGCGCGGGGTTTGGGAGTGAAAAACTGTTTTTT. The chain has TRBV5-6 and TRBJ1-4; D ambiguous. Trimming removed 4 bases from V and 7 bases from J, with 14 bases in between. The CDR3 runs 14 residues. Germline CDR1 SGHDT, CDR2 YYEEEE.

The rearrangement links TRBV7-2 to TRBJ2-1, with D possibly being TRBD2 (5 bases). The ends were cut back, 1 base at V and 7 bases at J, with 17 bases in the middle. The V gene's germline CDR1 is SGHTA and CDR2 FQGNSA. This CDR3 has 16 amino acids. CDR3 nucleotide sequence: TGTGCCAGCAGCTTAGGTCCCCCAGGCCCGGGGAATGAGCAGTTCTTC. This codes for CASSLGPPGPGNEQFF.

This clonotype appeared a few times. Being one base from a much bigger clone, this may be a read error. The genes are TRBV10-3 and TRBJ2-1; D is uncertain. With the DNA end fitting TRBJ2-7 better, the J assignment may be wrong. Germline V lookup: CDR1 ENHRY, CDR2 SYGVKD. The CDR3 has 15 residues. CDR3 protein: CAISESKGSYNEQYF. CDR3 sequence (DNA): TGTGCCATCAGTGAGTCTAAGGGCTCCTACAATGAGCAGTACTTC.

The chain couples TRBV7-2 to TRBJ2-5, with D tentatively TRBD1 or TRBD2 (5 bases each). CDR1 SGHTA and CDR2 FQGNSA come from the germline V gene. V was pared by 0 bases and J by 5 bases, with 13 bases between. CDR3 length: 15 residues. The chain's CDR3 is CASSLAGARRETQYF. The CDR3 DNA reads as TGTGCCAGCAGCTTAGCAGGGGCGAGGAGGGAGACCCAGTACTTC.

This clonotype was counted only a few times. The chain recombines TRBV6-5 with TRBJ1-4; 9 nucleotides align to TRBD1. CDR1 and CDR2 (germline): MNHEY, SVGAGI. V lost 6 bases to trimming and J lost 7 bases; unmatched junction nucleotides: 9. The CDR3 runs 15 residues. In DNA form, the CDR3 reads TGTGCCAGCAGAACCGGGACAGGGATGAGTGAAAAACTGTTTTTT. Its protein is CASRTGTGMSEKLFF.

The chain is built from TRBV3-1 and TRBJ1-2; TRBD1 aligns across 7 bases. The ends lost 2 bases at V and 3 bases at J; junction bases unmatched: 6. This CDR3 comprises 15 residues. The V gene's germline CDR1 is LGHDT and CDR2 YNNKEL (reference sequence). CDR3 sequence reads: CASSQFRDRYYGYTF. The CDR3 nucleotides are TGTGCCAGCAGCCAATTCCGGGACAGATACTATGGCTACACCTTC.